Below are 17 T cell receptor beta chains sequenced from a single sample in a study of T cell changes during pregnancy in multiple sclerosis. Clones were sequenced by immunoSEQ multiplex PCR, and TCRdb holds only the in-frame ones, with some missing. Of around 80,000 clones listed, 90% to 95% are singletons. This specimen was peripheral blood, taken before pregnancy. The source of these receptors is a female donor with multiple sclerosis, enrolled in a pregnancy study.

This chain uses TRBV29-1 with TRBJ1-5; TRBD1 agrees at 7 bases. The germline CDR1 and CDR2 sequences are SQVTM and ANQGSEA. V lost 7 bases to trimming and J lost 2 bases; unmatched junction nucleotides: 5. CDR3 length: 13 amino acids. The CDR3 here is CSARTGRNQPQHF. CDR3 DNA: TGCAGCGCCCGGACAGGCCGCAATCAGCCCCAGCATTTT.

V gene TRBV4-1 combines with J gene TRBJ2-1; 11 bases match TRBD2. The trim removed 4 bases at V and 3 bases at J, leaving 2 bases unmatched. Germline V gene lookup returns CDR1 MGHRA and CDR2 YSYEKL. This CDR3 is 15 amino acids long. The CDR3, as DNA: TGCGCCAGCAGCCTGGGACTAGCGGACTACAATGAGCAGTTCTTC. Residues: CASSLGLADYNEQFF.

The chain recombines TRBV9 with TRBJ1-3; 11 positions match TRBD1. Per germline, CDR1 SGDLS and CDR2 YYNGEE. CDR3 length: 16 residues. Unmatched junction bases numbered 2, after V lost 0 bases and J lost 3 bases. CDR3 amino acids: CASSVGTGGGGNTIYF. The CDR3 nucleotides read TGTGCCAGCAGCGTAGGGACAGGGGGCGGTGGAAACACCATATATTTT.

J is TRBJ2-7 and V is TRBV6-5, with a weak D call TRBD1 (5 bases). The CDR3 totals 13 residues. Germline V lookup: CDR1 MNHEY, CDR2 SVGAGI. V shed 5 bases and J shed 3 bases, with 11 bases lying between them. CDR3 residues: CASSNLQDYEQYF. The CDR3 coding sequence is TGTGCCAGCAGTAACTTACAGGACTACGAGCAGTACTTC.

V and J are TRBV28 and TRBJ2-5, with D possibly TRBD2 on 5 matching bases. The germline CDR1 and CDR2 sequences are MDHEN and SYDVKM. The CDR3 covers 12 residues. V gave up 7 bases and J gave up 4 bases, with 10 bases separating them. In DNA form, the CDR3 reads TGTGCCAGCACCGAGGGCCCAGAGACCCAGTACTTC. Its translation is CASTEGPETQYF.

The chain uses TRBV23-1 and TRBJ2-1; D remains ambiguous. TRBV23-1 is placed among ORFs of uncertain function. The CDR3 has 11 amino acids. Trimming left V 4 bases short and J 9 bases short, with 7 bases between. In nucleotides, the CDR3 is TGCGCCAGCAGTCCCGTTCGTGAGCAGTTCTTC. Its translation is CASSPVREQFF.

The chain has TRBV27 and TRBJ2-1; 8 positions agree with TRBD2. The germline V gene encodes CDR1 MNHEY and CDR2 SMNVEV (reference sequence). This CDR3 contains 14 residues. V lost 7 bases, J lost 3 bases, and 5 bases stayed unmatched. The CDR3 nucleotides read TGTGCCAGCACCGCCGGGACTAGCTACAATGAGCAGTTCTTC. Its translation: CASTAGTSYNEQFF.

The chain uses TRBV19 and TRBJ1-3, with TRBD1 matching 10 bases. Germline V CDR1 and CDR2: LNHDA, SQIVND (reference sequence). V was pared by 5 bases and J by 1 base, with 2 bases of the junction left unmatched. The CDR3 length is 15 residues. The CDR3 DNA is TGTGCCAGTAGTTGGACAGGGGGATCTGGAAACACCATATATTTT. This encodes CASSWTGGSGNTIYF.

The chain employs TRBV5-4 and TRBJ2-7, with TRBD2 as a possible D gene (6 bases). The CDR3 has 15 residues. Germline assignment: CDR1 SGHNT and CDR2 YYREEE (reference sequence). The V and J ends lost 0 bases and 2 bases respectively, with 12 bases between them. The CDR3 spells CASSLGGGKPYEQYF. In DNA, the CDR3 is TGTGCCAGCAGCTTGGGTGGGGGGAAGCCCTACGAGCAGTACTTC.

The J gene is TRBJ1-4, the V gene TRBV7-2; 9 positions match TRBD1. This CDR3 is built from 17 residues. V shed 4 bases and J 5 bases; nucleotides not matched to a gene: 11. Germline assignment: CDR1 SGHTA and CDR2 FQGNSA. The CDR3, as DNA: TGTGCCAGCAGCTCCCCAATGGGGGACAGGGTCAATGAAAAACTGTTTTTT. Protein sequence: CASSSPMGDRVNEKLFF.

This clone was found once. This chain joins TRBV19 and TRBJ2-7, with 8 bases aligning to TRBD2. V gave up 3 bases and J gave up 5 bases; unmatched junction bases: 6. The CDR3 consists of 14 residues. The germline V gene has CDR1 LNHDA and CDR2 SQIVND (reference sequence). DNA for the CDR3: TGTGCCAGTAGTATTAGCGGGGCCCCCAACGAGCAGTACTTC. The encoded protein is CASSISGAPNEQYF.

The chain has TRBV19 and TRBJ1-5; 9 bases fit TRBD1. V lost 5 bases, J lost 2 bases, and 7 bases stayed unmatched. The CDR3 has 16 residues. Germline assignment: CDR1 LNHDA and CDR2 SQIVND (reference sequence). The DNA of the CDR3 is TGTGCCAGTAGTCTCTCCGGGACAGGGCGCAATCAGCCCCAGCATTTT. This codes for CASSLSGTGRNQPQHF.

The chain is built from TRBV20-1 and TRBJ2-3; 7 bases match TRBD1. This CDR3 has 10 residues. The V gene's germline CDR1 is DFQATT and CDR2 SNEGSKA (reference sequence). V lost 7 bases and J lost 9; bases outside the gene matches: 4. The DNA for the CDR3 is TGCAGTGTCCCAGGGGGAACGCAGTATTTT. It yields the protein CSVPGGTQYF.

This clone is a singleton in its sample. This chain connects TRBV27 to TRBJ2-1; TRBD2 agrees at 16 bases. Per germline, CDR1 MNHEY and CDR2 SMNVEV (reference sequence). V dropped 10 bases and J dropped 9; count of bases not matched to a gene: 9. The CDR3 runs 15 residues. CDR3 sequence: CATSEGTSGRGEQFF. CDR3 nucleotide sequence: TGTGCCACGTCCGAAGGGACTAGCGGGAGGGGTGAGCAGTTCTTC.

CDR3 in amino acids: CASSLARSYEQYF. The CDR3 DNA is TGTGCCAGCAGCTTGGCCCGTTCCTACGAGCAGTACTTC. The gene calls are TRBV5-5 and TRBJ2-7; D ambiguous. V lost 0 bases to trimming and J lost 1 base, with 5 bases between them. CDR3 length: 13 amino acids. CDR1 and CDR2 from the germline V gene are SGHKS and YYEKEE (reference sequence).

The sample holds one count of this clone. This chain links TRBV28 with TRBJ2-1, with unresolved D. The CDR3 loop spans 15 amino acids. Trimming shortened V by 8 bases and J by 0 bases, and 14 bases separated the two germline ends. The germline gives CDR1 MDHEN, CDR2 SYDVKM. For the CDR3, the DNA is TGTGCCAGCGTAGCAACCTATAGCTCCTACAATGAGCAGTTCTTC. Protein product: CASVATYSSYNEQFF.

CDR3 sequence: CASSSGLAGVYNEQFF. CDR3 sequence (DNA): TGCGCCAGCAGCTCGGGACTAGCGGGAGTCTACAATGAGCAGTTCTTC. The V gene is TRBV5-1, the J gene TRBJ2-1; TRBD2 aligns across 14 bases. V was pared by 3 bases and J by 3 bases, with 2 bases of the junction left unmatched. The CDR3 length is 16 residues. Per the germline V gene, CDR1 is SGHRS and CDR2 is YFSETQ.